One sample yielded the 21 T cell receptor beta chains listed below, sequenced in a study of blood T cell repertoires in COVID-19. TCRdb's table, derived via immunoSEQ multiplex PCR, lists solely in-frame clones and lacks some. The table includes some 100,000 clones, roughly 85% detected once. The specimen was peripheral blood. All receptors derive from a woman in her 70s with acute or convalescent COVID-19.

CDR3 sequence reads: CAWRTGGTYGYTF. The CDR3 DNA follows: TGTGCCTGGAGAACAGGGGGCACATATGGCTACACCTTC. The rearrangement links TRBV30 to TRBJ1-2; 9 bases are shared with TRBD1. V shed 3 bases, J shed 5 bases, and the junction held 4 bases outside the gene matches. The CDR3 length is 13 residues. The germline V gene encodes CDR1 GTSNPN and CDR2 SVGIG (reference sequence).

The gene calls are TRBV7-3 and TRBJ1-2, with D possibly matching TRBD1 (5 bases). V was cut by 2 bases and J by 7 bases, with 8 bases left in between. Germline CDR1 reads SGHTA; CDR2 reads FQGTGA. The CDR3 contains 12 residues. The CDR3 DNA is TGTGCCAGCAGCTTATCAGGGTTTGGCTACACCTTC. Its translation is CASSLSGFGYTF.

This clone was picked up one time. The chain carries TRBV7-2 and TRBJ2-3, with D uncertain. CDR1 and CDR2 (germline): SGHTA, FQGNSA. V lost 5 bases and J lost 4, with 10 bases in between. This CDR3 comprises 13 residues. This CDR3 is CASSAQAADTQYF. CDR3 sequence (DNA): TGTGCCAGCAGCGCCCAAGCCGCAGATACGCAGTATTTT.

The chain links TRBV27 to TRBJ1-1; tentative D call: TRBD1 (6 bases). Trimming pared 5 bases from V and 2 bases from J, leaving 15 bases between. CDR1 and CDR2 from the germline V gene are MNHEY and SMNVEV (reference sequence). This CDR3 is 15 amino acids long. The CDR3 reads CASSPIGQPNTEAFF. CDR3 bases: TGTGCCAGCAGTCCAATTGGACAGCCAAACACTGAAGCTTTCTTT.

The genes are TRBV28 and TRBJ2-5; D is uncertain. This CDR3 is built from 14 residues. V was shortened by 3 bases and J by 1 base, with 9 bases between the two germline ends. Germline values: CDR1 MDHEN, CDR2 SYDVKM. CDR3 loop: CASSFLSSQETQYF. The CDR3 DNA reads as TGTGCCAGCAGTTTTCTTAGCAGCCAAGAGACCCAGTACTTC. The full variable domain, completed using reference TRBV28 and TRBJ2-5, is DVKVTQSSRYLVKRTGEKVFLECVQDMDHENMFWYRQDPGLGLRLIYFSYDVKMKEKGDIPEGYSVSREKKERFSLILESASTNQTSMYLCASSFLSSQETQYFGPGTRLLVL.

This clone was counted a single time. The gene calls are TRBV3-1 (or the pseudogene TRBV3-2) and TRBJ2-2; tentatively, D is TRBD2 (6 bases). The germline CDR1 and CDR2 sequences are LGHDT and YNNKEL (reference sequence). Trimming shortened V by 3 bases and J by 1 base, and 12 bases separated the two germline ends. CDR3 length: 16 amino acids. The CDR3 region has the DNA TGTGCCAGCAGCCAGTCTTCGCGGGGGAACACCGGGGAGCTGTTTTTT. The encoded protein is CASSQSSRGNTGELFF.

The gene calls are TRBV6-2 or TRBV6-3 and TRBJ2-3; TRBD2 agrees at 15 bases. Germline V lookup: CDR1 MNHEY, CDR2 SVGEGT. Losses at the gene ends were 0 bases for V and 6 bases for J; bases not matched to a gene: 7. This CDR3 has 18 residues. The CDR3 region has the DNA TGTGCCAGCAGTTACTCCGGGACTAGCGGGGGGCCGAGGGATACGCAGTATTTT. It codes for CASSYSGTSGGPRDTQYF.

The rearrangement joins TRBV6-5 to TRBJ2-3; 8 bases are shared with TRBD2. This CDR3 spans 15 amino acids. Germline lookup yields CDR1 MNHEY and CDR2 SVGAGI. The ends lost 5 bases at V and 3 bases at J; junction bases unmatched: 7. The CDR3 loop is CASSPRGGGTDTQYF. The CDR3 DNA reads TGTGCCAGCAGTCCCCGGGGGGGCGGGACAGATACGCAGTATTTT.

The chain combines TRBV6-5 with TRBJ2-5; tentative D call: TRBD2 (5 bases). The CDR3 consists of 15 residues. The V end lost 5 bases, the J end lost 2 bases, and 15 bases lay between the germline ends. Germline V CDR1 and CDR2: MNHEY, SVGAGI. CDR3 nucleotide sequence: TGTGCCAGCAGTCCGGGAATAACCATTCAAGAGACCCAGTACTTC. Translated, it gives CASSPGITIQETQYF.

The chain joins TRBV5-8 to TRBJ1-6; a weak D match, TRBD1 (5 bases). V lost 1 base, J lost 7 bases, and 12 bases lay in between. The CDR3 covers 15 residues. Germline CDR1 SGHTS, CDR2 YDEGEE. CDR3 coding DNA: TGTGCCAGCAGCTTGAAGGGGCCCGGGAATTCACCCCTCCACTTT. Its translation is CASSLKGPGNSPLHF.

The rearrangement joins TRBV19 to TRBJ1-2; D is unresolved. The CDR3 sequence is 14 residues long. Germline V lookup: CDR1 LNHDA, CDR2 SQIVND (reference sequence). Trimming took 5 bases from V and 3 from J, leaving 13 bases between them. CDR3 in amino acids: CASSRVAEDYGYTF. The CDR3 coding sequence is TGTGCCAGTAGTCGTGTAGCTGAAGACTATGGCTACACCTTC.

The chain is built from TRBV2 and TRBJ2-2; 11 nucleotides line up with TRBD1. Looked up from germline, CDR1 is SNHLY and CDR2 is FYNNEI. This CDR3 has 17 residues. Trimming took 0 bases from V and 5 from J; bases not matched to a gene: 5. DNA of the CDR3: TGTGCCAGCAGTGAAGCGCGGGACAGGGGGAGTACCGGGGAGCTGTTTTTT. Translating gives CASSEARDRGSTGELFF.

J is TRBJ1-5 and V is TRBV12-3 or TRBV12-4; D call uncertain. The CDR3 runs to 12 residues. With 1 base removed from V and 7 bases from J, the gap between germline ends came to 5 bases. The CDR3 sequence: CASSLGSQPQHF. CDR3 bases: TGTGCCAGCAGTTTAGGAAGCCAGCCCCAGCATTTT.

This clone was picked up one time. This rearrangement joins TRBV7-3 to TRBJ1-6; a possible D gene is TRBD1 (6 bases). V was shortened by 1 base and J by 8 bases, with 12 bases between the two germline ends. Germline CDR1 and CDR2: SGHTA and FQGTGA. The CDR3 extends over 15 amino acids. The CDR3 DNA is TGTGCCAGCAGCTTAAGTGGGGGCTTGGATTCACCCCTCCACTTT. Its translation: CASSLSGGLDSPLHF.

This chain links TRBV30 with TRBJ2-7, with 9 bases that match TRBD1. Trimming took 5 bases from V and 10 from J; bases not matched to a gene: 6. Germline assignment: CDR1 GTSNPN and CDR2 SVGIG (reference sequence). The CDR3 loop spans 11 amino acids. The CDR3 loop reads CAWGDRAVQYV. Written as DNA, the CDR3 is TGTGCCTGGGGGGACAGGGCCGTACAGTACGTC.

The chain links TRBV27 to TRBJ1-3; no firm D call. The germline CDR1 and CDR2 sequences are MNHEY and SMNVEV (reference sequence). V dropped 6 bases and J dropped 1 base, with 13 bases sitting between them. The CDR3 has 15 residues. This CDR3 is CASSHQWASGNTIYF. CDR3 DNA sequence: TGTGCCAGCAGCCACCAATGGGCTTCTGGAAACACCATATATTTT.

The J gene is TRBJ2-2, the V gene TRBV2; 9 nucleotides line up with TRBD1. Germline-derived CDR1 and CDR2 are SNHLY and FYNNEI. This CDR3 has 17 residues. V lost 4 bases to trimming and J lost 7 bases; unmatched junction nucleotides: 13. The CDR3: CASSGSSGQGFIGELFF. The CDR3, as DNA: TGTGCCAGCAGTGGATCGAGCGGACAGGGGTTTATCGGGGAGCTGTTTTTT.

V gene TRBV6-2 or TRBV6-3 combines with J gene TRBJ1-2; TRBD1 matches 7 bases. Trimming removed 5 bases from V and 4 bases from J; junction bases left unmatched: 7. Germline V lookup: CDR1 MNHEY, CDR2 SVGEGT. This CDR3 is built from 14 residues. The CDR3 sequence is CASSTGQEIYGYTF. For the CDR3, the DNA is TGTGCCAGCAGTACAGGACAGGAGATCTATGGCTACACCTTC.

The table lists this clone with a count of one. This chain uses TRBV9 with TRBJ1-4; D remains ambiguous. The germline V and J ends were trimmed by 4 bases and 1 base, with 8 bases remaining between them. The CDR3 runs 14 residues. Per the germline V gene, CDR1 is SGDLS and CDR2 is YYNGEE. Here the CDR3 DNA reads TGTGCCAGCAGCTTTGGAGGAACTAATGAAAAACTGTTTTTT. It specifies CASSFGGTNEKLFF.

The gene calls are TRBV30 and TRBJ1-5; 9 nucleotides match TRBD1. The germline V gene has CDR1 GTSNPN and CDR2 SVGIG (reference sequence). This CDR3 is built from 14 residues. The V gene end was trimmed by 3 bases and the J gene end by 7 bases; junction bases not matched to a gene: 7. The CDR3 loop is CAWRDRGKGQPQHF. The CDR3 coding sequence is TGTGCCTGGAGGGACAGGGGTAAGGGACAGCCCCAGCATTTT.

The V gene is TRBV2, the J gene TRBJ2-7; 9 nucleotides line up with TRBD1. Germline CDR1 SNHLY, CDR2 FYNNEI. The CDR3 has 13 amino acids. CDR3 nucleotide sequence: TGTGCCAGCAGTGAAAATGCATTGGGACAGGGAAACGTC. Encoded protein: CASSENALGQGNV.